This TCR beta chain was profiled in a study of T cell repertoires in cytomegalovirus infection. About the study: Public TCR beta signatures indicated both CMV infection and matching HLA type.

The study's findings and limits: Individuals carrying CMV plus the relevant HLA were identified by cumulative frequency of public TCR beta families. Predominance within the ex vivo response was attributable to HLA-C-restricted CMV-specific TCR beta clonotypes.

TCRdb passed the reads through MiXCR, listing each CDR3 protein once. The table lists fewer than 700,000 distinct CDR3 sequences, approximately 25% of them singletons. This clonotype was seen more than once but under ten times. The antigen is undetermined. Trimming removed 5 bases at V and 2 bases at J, with 7 bases between. Germline CDR1 reads SEHNR; CDR2 reads FQNEAQ (reference sequence). CDR3 length equals 12 residues. Sequencing used CD8+ T cells from PBMCs. The chain couples TRBV7-9 to TRBJ2-7, with D unresolved. This receptor was taken from a human donor in good health (CMV status not recorded). Some clones in this sample may be carry-over from other donors' samples. The CDR3 DNA is TGTGCCAGCAGCCAATCCGCCTACGAGCAGTACTTC. As protein: CASSQSAYEQYF.